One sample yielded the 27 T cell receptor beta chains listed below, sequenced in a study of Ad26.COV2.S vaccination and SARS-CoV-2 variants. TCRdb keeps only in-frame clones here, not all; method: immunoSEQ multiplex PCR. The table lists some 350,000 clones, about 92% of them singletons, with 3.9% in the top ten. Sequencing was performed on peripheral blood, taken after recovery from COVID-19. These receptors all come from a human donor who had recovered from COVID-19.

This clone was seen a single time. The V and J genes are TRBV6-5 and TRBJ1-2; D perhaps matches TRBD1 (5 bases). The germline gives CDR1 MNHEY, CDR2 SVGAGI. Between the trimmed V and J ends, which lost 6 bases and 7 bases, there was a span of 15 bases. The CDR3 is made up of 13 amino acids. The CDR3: CASRIAQGGGYTF. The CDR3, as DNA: TGTGCCAGCAGGATCGCCCAGGGCGGTGGCTACACCTTC.

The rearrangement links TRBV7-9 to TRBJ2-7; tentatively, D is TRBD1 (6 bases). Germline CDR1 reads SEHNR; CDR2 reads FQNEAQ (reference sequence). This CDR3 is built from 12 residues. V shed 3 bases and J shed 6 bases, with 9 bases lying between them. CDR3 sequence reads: CASSLTGPEQYF. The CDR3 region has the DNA TGTGCCAGCAGCTTGACAGGACCCGAGCAGTACTTC.

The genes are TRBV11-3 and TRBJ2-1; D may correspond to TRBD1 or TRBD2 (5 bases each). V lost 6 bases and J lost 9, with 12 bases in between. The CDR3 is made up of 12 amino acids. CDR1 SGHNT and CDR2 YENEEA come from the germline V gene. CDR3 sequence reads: CASRGEGSEQFF. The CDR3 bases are TGTGCCAGCAGAGGAGAGGGGAGTGAGCAGTTCTTC.

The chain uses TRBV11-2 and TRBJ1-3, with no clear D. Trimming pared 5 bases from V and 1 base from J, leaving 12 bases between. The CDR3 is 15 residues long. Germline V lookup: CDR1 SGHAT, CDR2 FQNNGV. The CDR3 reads CASSRSIGSGNTIYF. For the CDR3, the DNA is TGTGCCAGCAGCCGGTCCATCGGGTCTGGAAACACCATATATTTT.

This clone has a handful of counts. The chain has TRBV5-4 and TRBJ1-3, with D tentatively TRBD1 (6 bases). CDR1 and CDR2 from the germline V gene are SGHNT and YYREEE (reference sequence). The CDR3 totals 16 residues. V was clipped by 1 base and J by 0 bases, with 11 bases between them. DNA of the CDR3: TGTGCCAGCAGCTTGAAACAGGGTTTCTCTGGAAACACCATATATTTT. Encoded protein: CASSLKQGFSGNTIYF.

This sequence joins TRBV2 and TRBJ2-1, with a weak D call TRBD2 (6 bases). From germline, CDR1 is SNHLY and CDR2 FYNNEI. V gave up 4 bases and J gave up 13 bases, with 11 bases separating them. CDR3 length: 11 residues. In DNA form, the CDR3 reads TGTGCCAGCAGTGGCACTAGCCCCCAGTTCTTC. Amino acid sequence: CASSGTSPQFF. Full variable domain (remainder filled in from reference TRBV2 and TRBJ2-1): EPEVTQTPSHQVTQMGQEVILRCVPISNHLYFYWYRQILGQKVEFLVSFYNNEISEKSEIFDDQFSVERPDGSNFTLKIRSTKLEDSAMYFCASSGTSPQFFGPGTRLTVL.

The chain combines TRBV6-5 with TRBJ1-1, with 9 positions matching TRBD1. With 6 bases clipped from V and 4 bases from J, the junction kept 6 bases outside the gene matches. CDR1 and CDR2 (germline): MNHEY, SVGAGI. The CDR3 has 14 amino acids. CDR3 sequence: CASRGRTGVTEAFF. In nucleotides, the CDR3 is TGTGCCAGCAGGGGTCGGACAGGGGTCACTGAAGCTTTCTTT.

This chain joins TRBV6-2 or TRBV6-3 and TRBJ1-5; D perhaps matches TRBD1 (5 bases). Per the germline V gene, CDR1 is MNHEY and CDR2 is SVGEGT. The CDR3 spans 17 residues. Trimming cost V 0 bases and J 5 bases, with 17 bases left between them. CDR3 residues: CASSYSHRWRGYQPQHF. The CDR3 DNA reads TGTGCCAGCAGTTACTCCCACCGTTGGAGGGGCTATCAGCCCCAGCATTTT.

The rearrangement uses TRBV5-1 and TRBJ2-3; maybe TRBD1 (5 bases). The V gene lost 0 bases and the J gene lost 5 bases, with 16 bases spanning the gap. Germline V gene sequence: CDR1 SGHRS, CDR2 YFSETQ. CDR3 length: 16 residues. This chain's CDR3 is CASSLAVGAMIDTQYF. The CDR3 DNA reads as TGCGCCAGCAGCTTGGCCGTAGGGGCGATGATAGATACGCAGTATTTT. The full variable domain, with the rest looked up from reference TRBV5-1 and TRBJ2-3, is KAGVTQTPRYLIKTRGQQVTLSCSPISGHRSVSWYQQTPGQGLQFLFEYFSETQRNKGNFPGRFSGRQFSNSRSEMNVSTLELGDSALYLCASSLAVGAMIDTQYFGPGTRLTVL.

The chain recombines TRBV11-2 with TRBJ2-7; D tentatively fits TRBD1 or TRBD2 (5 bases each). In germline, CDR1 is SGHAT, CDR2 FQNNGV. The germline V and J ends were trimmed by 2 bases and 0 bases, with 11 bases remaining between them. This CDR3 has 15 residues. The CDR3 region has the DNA TGTGCCAGCAGCTTAACCGGGGCGAGCTCCTACGAGCAGTACTTC. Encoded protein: CASSLTGASSYEQYF.

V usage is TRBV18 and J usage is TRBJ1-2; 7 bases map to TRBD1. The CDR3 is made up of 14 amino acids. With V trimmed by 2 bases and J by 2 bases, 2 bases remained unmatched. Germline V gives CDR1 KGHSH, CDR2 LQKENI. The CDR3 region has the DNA TGTGCCAGCTCACCAGGGACAGAAAACTATGGCTACACCTTC. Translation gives CASSPGTENYGYTF.

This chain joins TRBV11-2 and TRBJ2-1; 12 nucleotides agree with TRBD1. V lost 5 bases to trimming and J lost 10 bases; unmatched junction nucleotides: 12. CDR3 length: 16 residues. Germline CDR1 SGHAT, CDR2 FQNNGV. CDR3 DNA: TGTGCCAGCAGCAGGATGCCGGGACAGGGGGCAGGGGAGCAGTTCTTC. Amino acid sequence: CASSRMPGQGAGEQFF.

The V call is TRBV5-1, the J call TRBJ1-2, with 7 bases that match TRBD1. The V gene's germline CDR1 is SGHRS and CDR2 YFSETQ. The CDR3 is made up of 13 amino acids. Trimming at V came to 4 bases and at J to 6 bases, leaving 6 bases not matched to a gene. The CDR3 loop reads CASSTYGQDGYTF. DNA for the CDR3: TGCGCCAGCAGCACGTATGGACAGGATGGCTACACCTTC. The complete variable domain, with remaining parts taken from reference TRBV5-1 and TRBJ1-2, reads KAGVTQTPRYLIKTRGQQVTLSCSPISGHRSVSWYQQTPGQGLQFLFEYFSETQRNKGNFPGRFSGRQFSNSRSEMNVSTLELGDSALYLCASSTYGQDGYTFGSGTRLTVV.

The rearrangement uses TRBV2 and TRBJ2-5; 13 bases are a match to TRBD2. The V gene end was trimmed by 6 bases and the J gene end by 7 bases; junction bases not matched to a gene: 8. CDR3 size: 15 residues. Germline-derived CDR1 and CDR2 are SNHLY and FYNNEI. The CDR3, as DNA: TGTGCCAGCAGCACCGGACTAGCGGGGGTGGGGACCCAGTACTTC. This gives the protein CASSTGLAGVGTQYF.

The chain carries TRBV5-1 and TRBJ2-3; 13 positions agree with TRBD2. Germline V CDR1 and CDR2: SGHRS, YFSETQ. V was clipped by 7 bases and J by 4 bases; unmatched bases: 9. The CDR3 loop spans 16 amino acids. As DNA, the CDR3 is TGCGCCAGCGGAGAGACTAGCGGGGGGCCCCCAGATACGCAGTATTTT. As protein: CASGETSGGPPDTQYF.

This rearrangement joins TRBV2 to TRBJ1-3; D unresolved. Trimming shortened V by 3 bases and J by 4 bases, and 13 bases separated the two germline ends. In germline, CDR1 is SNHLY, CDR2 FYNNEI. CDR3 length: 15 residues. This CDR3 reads CASSDAGIGGNTIYF. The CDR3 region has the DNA TGTGCCAGCAGTGACGCGGGGATCGGGGGAAACACCATATATTTT.

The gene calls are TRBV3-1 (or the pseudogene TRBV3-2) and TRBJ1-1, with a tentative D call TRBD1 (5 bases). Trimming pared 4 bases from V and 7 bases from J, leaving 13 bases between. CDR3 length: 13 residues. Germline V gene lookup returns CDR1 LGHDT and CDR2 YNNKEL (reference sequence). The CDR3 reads CASSRGRSGEAFF. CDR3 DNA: TGTGCCAGCAGCCGGGGACGAAGTGGTGAAGCTTTCTTT.

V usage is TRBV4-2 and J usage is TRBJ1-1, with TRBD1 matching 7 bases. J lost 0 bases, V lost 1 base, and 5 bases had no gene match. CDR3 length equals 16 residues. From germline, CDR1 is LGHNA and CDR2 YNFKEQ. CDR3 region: CASSQGEGQVNTEAFF. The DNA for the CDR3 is TGTGCCAGCAGCCAAGGTGAAGGACAGGTGAACACTGAAGCTTTCTTT.

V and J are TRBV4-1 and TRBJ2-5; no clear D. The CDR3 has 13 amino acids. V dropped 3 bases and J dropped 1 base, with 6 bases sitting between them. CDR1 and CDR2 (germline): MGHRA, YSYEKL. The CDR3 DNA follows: TGCGCCAGCAGCCACCCGGGCCAAGAGACCCAGTACTTC. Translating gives CASSHPGQETQYF.

The CDR3 spells CASSVSLERPGLAGKDTQYF. In DNA, the CDR3 is TGTGCCAGCAGCGTATCTCTGGAACGACCGGGACTAGCGGGGAAAGATACGCAGTATTTT. The gene calls are TRBV9 and TRBJ2-3; TRBD2 aligns across 13 bases. This CDR3 has 20 amino acids. The V segment lost 1 base and the J segment 5 bases; nucleotides outside the gene matches: 16. Per germline, CDR1 SGDLS and CDR2 YYNGEE.

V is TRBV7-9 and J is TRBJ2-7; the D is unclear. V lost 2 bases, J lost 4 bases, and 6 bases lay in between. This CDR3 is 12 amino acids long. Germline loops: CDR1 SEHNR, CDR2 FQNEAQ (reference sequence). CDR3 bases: TGTGCCAGCAGCTTAAAGGGATACGAGCAGTACTTC. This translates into CASSLKGYEQYF.

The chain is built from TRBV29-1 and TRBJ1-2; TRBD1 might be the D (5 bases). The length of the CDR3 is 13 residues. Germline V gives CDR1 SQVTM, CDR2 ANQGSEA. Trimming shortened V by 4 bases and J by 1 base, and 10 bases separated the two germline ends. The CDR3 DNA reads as TGCAGCGTTGTCGGCAGGGTTAACTATGGCTACACCTTC. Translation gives CSVVGRVNYGYTF.

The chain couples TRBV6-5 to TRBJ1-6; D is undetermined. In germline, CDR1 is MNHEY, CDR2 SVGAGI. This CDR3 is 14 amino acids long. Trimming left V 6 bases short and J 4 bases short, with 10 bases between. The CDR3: CASRSRSYNSPLHF. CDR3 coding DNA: TGTGCCAGCAGGAGCAGGAGTTATAATTCACCCCTCCACTTT.

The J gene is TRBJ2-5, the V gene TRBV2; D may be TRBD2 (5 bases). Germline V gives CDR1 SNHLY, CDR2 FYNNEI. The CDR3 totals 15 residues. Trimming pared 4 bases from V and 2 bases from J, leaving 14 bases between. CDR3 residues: CASSVRPGIQETQYF. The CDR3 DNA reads TGTGCCAGCAGTGTTCGGCCGGGGATTCAAGAGACCCAGTACTTC.

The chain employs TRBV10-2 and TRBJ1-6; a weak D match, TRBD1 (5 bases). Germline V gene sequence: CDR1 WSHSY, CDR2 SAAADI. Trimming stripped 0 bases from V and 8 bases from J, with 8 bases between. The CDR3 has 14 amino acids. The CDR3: CASSESQGYSPLHF. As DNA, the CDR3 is TGCGCCAGCAGTGAGTCCCAGGGTTATTCACCCCTCCACTTT.

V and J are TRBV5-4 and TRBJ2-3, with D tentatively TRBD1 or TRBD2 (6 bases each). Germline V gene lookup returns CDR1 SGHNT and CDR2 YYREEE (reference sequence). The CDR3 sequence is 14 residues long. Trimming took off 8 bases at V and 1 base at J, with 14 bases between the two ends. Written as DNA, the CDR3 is TGTGCCAGTCCCTCGGGGGCCGGCACAGATACGCAGTATTTT. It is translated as CASPSGAGTDTQYF. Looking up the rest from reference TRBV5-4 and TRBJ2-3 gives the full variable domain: ETGVTQSPTHLIKTRGQQVTLRCSSQSGHNTVSWYQQALGQGPQFIFQYYREEENGRGNFPPRFSGLQFPNYSSELNVNALELDDSALYLCASPSGAGTDTQYFGPGTRLTVL.

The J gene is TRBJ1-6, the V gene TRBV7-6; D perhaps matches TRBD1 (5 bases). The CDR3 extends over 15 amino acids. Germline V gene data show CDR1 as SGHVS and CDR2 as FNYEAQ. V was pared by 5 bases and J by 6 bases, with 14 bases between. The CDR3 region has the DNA TGTGCCAGCAGCCCCCGGGACTTAAGTAATTCACCCCTCCACTTT. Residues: CASSPRDLSNSPLHF.